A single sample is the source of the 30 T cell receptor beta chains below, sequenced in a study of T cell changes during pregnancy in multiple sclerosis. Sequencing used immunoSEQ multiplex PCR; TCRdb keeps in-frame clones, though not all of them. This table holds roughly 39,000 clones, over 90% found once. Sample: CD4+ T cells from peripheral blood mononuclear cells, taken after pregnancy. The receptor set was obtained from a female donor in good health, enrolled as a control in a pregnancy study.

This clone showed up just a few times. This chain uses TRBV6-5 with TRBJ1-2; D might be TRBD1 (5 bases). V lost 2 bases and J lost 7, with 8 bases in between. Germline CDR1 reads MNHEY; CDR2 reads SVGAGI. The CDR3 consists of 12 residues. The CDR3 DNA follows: TGTGCCAGCAGTTACAGGGGCTCTGGCTACACCTTC. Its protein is CASSYRGSGYTF.

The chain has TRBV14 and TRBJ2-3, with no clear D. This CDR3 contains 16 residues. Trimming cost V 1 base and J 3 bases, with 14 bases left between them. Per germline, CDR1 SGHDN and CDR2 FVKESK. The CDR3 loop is CASSQVSAVRTDTQYF. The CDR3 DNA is TGTGCCAGCAGCCAAGTTTCCGCGGTACGGACAGATACGCAGTATTTT.

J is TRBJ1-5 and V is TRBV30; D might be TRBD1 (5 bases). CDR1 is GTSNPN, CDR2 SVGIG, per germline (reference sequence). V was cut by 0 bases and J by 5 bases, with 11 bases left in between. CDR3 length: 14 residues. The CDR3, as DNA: TGTGCCTGGAGTGTCGGACACACCGATCAGCCCCAGCATTTT. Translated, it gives CAWSVGHTDQPQHF.

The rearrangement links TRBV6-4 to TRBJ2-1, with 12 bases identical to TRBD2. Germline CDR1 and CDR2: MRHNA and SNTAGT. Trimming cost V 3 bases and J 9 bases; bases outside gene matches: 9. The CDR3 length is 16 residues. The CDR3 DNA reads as TGTGCCAGCAGTGATCAGCTAGCGGGAGGGCCCGGTGAGCAGTTCTTC. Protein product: CASSDQLAGGPGEQFF.

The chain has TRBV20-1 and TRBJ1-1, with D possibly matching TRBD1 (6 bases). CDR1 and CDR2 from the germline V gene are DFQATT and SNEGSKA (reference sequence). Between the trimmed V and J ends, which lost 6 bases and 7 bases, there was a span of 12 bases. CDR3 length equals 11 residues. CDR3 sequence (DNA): TGCAGTGCCCAAAGGGGGGGTGAAGCTTTCTTT. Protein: CSAQRGGEAFF.

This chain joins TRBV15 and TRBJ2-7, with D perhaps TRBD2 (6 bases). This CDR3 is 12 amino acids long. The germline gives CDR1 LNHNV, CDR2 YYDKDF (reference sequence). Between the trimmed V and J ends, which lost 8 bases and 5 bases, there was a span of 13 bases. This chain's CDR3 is CATAGLYDEQYF. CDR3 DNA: TGTGCCACCGCGGGACTTTACGACGAGCAGTACTTC.

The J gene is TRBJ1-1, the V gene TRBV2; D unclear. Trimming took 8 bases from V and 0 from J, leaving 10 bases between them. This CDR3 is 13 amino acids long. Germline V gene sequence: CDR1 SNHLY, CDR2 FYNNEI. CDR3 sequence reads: CASSLALNTEAFF. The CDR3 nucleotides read TGTGCCAGCTCGTTGGCCCTGAACACTGAAGCTTTCTTT.

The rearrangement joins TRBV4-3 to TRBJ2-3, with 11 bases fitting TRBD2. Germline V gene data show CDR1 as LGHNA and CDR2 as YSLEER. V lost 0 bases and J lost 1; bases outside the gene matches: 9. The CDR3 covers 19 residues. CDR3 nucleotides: TGCGCCAGCAGCCAAGATACGCCTAGCGGGGGGACCGGCACAGATACGCAGTATTTT. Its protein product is CASSQDTPSGGTGTDTQYF.

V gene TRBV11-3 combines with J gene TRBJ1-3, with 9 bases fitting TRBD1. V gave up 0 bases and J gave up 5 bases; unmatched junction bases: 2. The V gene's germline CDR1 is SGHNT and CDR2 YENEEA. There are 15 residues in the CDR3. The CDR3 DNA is TGTGCCAGCAGCTTAGAGGGACAGGGAAGAAACACCATATATTTT. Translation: CASSLEGQGRNTIYF.

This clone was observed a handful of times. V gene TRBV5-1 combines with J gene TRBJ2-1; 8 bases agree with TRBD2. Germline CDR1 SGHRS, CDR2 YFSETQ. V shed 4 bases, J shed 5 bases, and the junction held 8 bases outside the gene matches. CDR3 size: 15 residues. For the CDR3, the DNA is TGCGCCAGCAGCCCCATGACTAGCGCAAACAATGAGCAGTTCTTC. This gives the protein CASSPMTSANNEQFF.

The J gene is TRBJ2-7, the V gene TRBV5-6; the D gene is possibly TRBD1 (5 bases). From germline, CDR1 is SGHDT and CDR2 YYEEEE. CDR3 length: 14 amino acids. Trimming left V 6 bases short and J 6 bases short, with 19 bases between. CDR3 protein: CASTVGQVLAEQYF. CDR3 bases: TGTGCCAGCACCGTCGGACAAGTCTTGGCCGAGCAGTACTTC.

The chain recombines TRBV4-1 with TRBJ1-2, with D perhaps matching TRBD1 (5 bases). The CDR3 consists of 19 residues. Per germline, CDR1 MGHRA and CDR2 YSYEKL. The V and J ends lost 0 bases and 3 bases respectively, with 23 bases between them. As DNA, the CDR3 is TGCGCCAGCAGCCAAGATGGGGCCGGGTTTTACGATGGGGACTATGGCTACACCTTC. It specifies CASSQDGAGFYDGDYGYTF.

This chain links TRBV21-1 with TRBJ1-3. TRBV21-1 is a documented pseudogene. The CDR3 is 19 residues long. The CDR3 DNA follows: TGTGCCAGCAGCAAAGTTCCAAACCTGGGGGGGAGCTCTGGAAACACCATATATTTT. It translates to CASSKVPNLGGSSGNTIYF.

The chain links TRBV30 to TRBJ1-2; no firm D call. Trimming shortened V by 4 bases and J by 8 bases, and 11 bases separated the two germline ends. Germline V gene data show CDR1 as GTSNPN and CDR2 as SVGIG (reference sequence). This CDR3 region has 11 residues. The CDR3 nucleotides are TGTGCCTGGACGAGGGAAGGAGGCTACACCTTC. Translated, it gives CAWTREGGYTF. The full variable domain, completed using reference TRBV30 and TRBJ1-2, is SQTIHQWPATLVQPVGSPLSLECTVEGTSNPNLYWYRQAAGRGLQLLFYSVGIGQISSEVPQNLSASRPQDRQFILSSKKLLLSDSGFYLCAWTREGGYTFGSGTRLTVV.

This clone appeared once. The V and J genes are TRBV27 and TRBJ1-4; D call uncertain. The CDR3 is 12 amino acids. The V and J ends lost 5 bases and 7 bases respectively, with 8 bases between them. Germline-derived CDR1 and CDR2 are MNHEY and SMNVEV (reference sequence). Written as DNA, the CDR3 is TGTGCCAGCAGTCGACTTCGTGAAAAACTGTTTTTT. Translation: CASSRLREKLFF.

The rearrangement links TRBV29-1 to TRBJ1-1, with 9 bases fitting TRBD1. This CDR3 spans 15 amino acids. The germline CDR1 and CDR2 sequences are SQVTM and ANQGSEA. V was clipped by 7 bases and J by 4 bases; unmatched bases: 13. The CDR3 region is CSAQQGANLGTEAFF. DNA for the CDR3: TGCAGCGCCCAACAGGGGGCTAACCTAGGCACTGAAGCTTTCTTT.

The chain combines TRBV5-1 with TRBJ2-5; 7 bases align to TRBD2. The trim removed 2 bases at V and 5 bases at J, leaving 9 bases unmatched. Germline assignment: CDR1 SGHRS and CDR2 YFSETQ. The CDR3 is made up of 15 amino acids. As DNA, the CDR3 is TGCGCCAGCAGCTTACCCATGATCGGGGGGGAGACCCAGTACTTC. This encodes CASSLPMIGGETQYF. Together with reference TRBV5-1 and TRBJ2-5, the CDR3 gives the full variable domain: KAGVTQTPRYLIKTRGQQVTLSCSPISGHRSVSWYQQTPGQGLQFLFEYFSETQRNKGNFPGRFSGRQFSNSRSEMNVSTLELGDSALYLCASSLPMIGGETQYFGPGTRLLVL.

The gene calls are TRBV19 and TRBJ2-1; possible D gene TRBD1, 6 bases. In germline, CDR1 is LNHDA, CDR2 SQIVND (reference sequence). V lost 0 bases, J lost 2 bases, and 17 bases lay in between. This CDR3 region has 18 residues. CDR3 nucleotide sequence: TGTGCCAGTAGTATAGATCTGAGAACGGGACACACCTACAATGAGCAGTTCTTC. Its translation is CASSIDLRTGHTYNEQFF.

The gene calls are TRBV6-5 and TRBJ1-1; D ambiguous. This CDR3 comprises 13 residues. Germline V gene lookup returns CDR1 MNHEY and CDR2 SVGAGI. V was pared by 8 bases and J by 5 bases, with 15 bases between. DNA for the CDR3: TGTGCCAGCCGGACTCTTACCGGGACTGAAGCTTTCTTT. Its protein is CASRTLTGTEAFF.

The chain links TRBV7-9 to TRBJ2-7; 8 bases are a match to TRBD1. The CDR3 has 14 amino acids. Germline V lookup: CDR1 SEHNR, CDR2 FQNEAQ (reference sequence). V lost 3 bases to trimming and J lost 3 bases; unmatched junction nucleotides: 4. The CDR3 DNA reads TGTGCCAGCAGCTTCCCGGGGACAGGCTACGAGCAGTACTTC. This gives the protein CASSFPGTGYEQYF.

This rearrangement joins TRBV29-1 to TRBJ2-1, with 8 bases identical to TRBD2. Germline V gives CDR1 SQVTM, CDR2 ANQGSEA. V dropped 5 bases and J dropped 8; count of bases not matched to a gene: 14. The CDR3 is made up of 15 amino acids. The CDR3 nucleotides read TGCAGCGTTCGGGGTCAGCGGGAGTTCTCCGATGAGCAGTTCTTC. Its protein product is CSVRGQREFSDEQFF.

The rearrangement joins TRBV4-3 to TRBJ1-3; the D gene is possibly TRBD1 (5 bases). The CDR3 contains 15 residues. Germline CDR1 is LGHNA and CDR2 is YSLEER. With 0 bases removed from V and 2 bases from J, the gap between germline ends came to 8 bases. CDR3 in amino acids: CASSQDQGAGNTIYF. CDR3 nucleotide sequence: TGCGCCAGCAGCCAAGATCAAGGGGCTGGAAACACCATATATTTT.

The CDR3 sequence is CASSFPGQLNTEAFF. The CDR3 DNA reads as TGCGCCAGCAGCTTCCCCGGACAGCTGAACACTGAAGCTTTCTTT. The chain has TRBV5-1 and TRBJ1-1; tentative D call: TRBD1 (6 bases). Per the germline V gene, CDR1 is SGHRS and CDR2 is YFSETQ. The V end lost 2 bases, the J end lost 0 bases, and 11 bases lay between the germline ends. The CDR3 runs 15 residues.

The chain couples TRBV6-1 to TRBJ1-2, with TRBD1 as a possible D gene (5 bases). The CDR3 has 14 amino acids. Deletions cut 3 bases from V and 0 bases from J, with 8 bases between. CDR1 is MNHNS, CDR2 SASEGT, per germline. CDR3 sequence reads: CASSETASNYGYTF. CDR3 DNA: TGTGCCAGCAGTGAGACAGCTTCTAACTATGGCTACACCTTC.

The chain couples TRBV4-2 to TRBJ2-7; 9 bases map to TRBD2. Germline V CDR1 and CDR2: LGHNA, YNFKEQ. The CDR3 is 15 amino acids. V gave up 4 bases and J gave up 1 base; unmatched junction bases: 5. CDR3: CASSPLGLASYEQYF. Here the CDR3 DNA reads TGTGCCAGCAGCCCTCTGGGACTAGCATCCTACGAGCAGTACTTC.

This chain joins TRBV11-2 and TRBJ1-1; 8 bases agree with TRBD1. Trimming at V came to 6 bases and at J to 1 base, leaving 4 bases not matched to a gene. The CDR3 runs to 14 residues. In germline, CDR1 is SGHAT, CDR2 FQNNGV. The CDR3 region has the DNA TGTGCCAGCAGACTTGGGACAGGGAACACTGAAGCTTTCTTT. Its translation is CASRLGTGNTEAFF.

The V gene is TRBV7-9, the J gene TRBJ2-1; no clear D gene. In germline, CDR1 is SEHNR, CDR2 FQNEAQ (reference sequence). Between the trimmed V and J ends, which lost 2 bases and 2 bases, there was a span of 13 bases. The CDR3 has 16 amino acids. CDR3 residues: CASSLYRPTTYNEQFF. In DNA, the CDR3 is TGTGCCAGCAGCTTATACAGACCGACGACCTACAATGAGCAGTTCTTC. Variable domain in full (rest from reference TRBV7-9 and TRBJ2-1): DTGVSQNPRHKITKRGQNVTFRCDPISEHNRLYWYRQTLGQGPEFLTYFQNEAQLEKSRLLSDRFSAERPKGSFSTLEIQRTEQGDSAMYLCASSLYRPTTYNEQFFGPGTRLTVL.

DNA of the CDR3: TGCGCCAGCAGCAGATCGGACAGCGGGGCGGAGACCCAGTACTTC. It codes for CASSRSDSGAETQYF. V and J are TRBV5-1 and TRBJ2-5; D is perhaps TRBD2 (7 bases). Trimming took 4 bases from V and 5 from J, leaving 18 bases between them. Looked up from germline, CDR1 is SGHRS and CDR2 is YFSETQ. The CDR3 extends over 15 amino acids.

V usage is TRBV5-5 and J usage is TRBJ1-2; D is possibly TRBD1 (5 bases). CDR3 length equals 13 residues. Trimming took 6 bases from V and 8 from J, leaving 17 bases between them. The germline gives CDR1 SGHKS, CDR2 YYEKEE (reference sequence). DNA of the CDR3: TGTGCCAGCACCCTGGAGGGGAATGGCGGCTACACCTTC. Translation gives CASTLEGNGGYTF.

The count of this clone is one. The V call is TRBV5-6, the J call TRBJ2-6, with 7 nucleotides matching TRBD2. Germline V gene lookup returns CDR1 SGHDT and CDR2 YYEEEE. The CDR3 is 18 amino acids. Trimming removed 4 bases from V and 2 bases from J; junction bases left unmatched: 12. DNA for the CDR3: TGTGCCAGCAGCCCAACGCCCGGGGGAGGGACTGGGGCCAACGTCCTGACTTTC. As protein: CASSPTPGGGTGANVLTF.